This is a list of T cell receptor beta chains from one sample in a study of T-cell reconstitution after alpha-beta-depleted transplantation in children. Each CDR3 protein is one row after TCRdb ran MiXCR on the PCR reads. The sample holds more than 150,000 distinct CDR3 sequences, approximately 15% seen once. This sample comprised PBMCs from the stem cell graft donor, obtained from the stem cell graft. All receptors derive from a human donor who donated a stem cell graft to a child with acute lymphoblastic leukemia. Each CDR3 is given with its conserved first and last residue. D genes are given only for firm matches. For some rows the clone size is stated as once, few or many, or as a class when expanded; others skip it.

TRBV7-9,TRBJ2-7,many,NA,TGTGCCAGCAGCCTAACAGCCGAGCAGTACTTC,CASSLTAEQYF
TRBV11-3,TRBJ2-7,many,TRBD2,TGTGCCAGCAGCTTAGATTCGGGGGAGGGCCCTGAGGAGCAGTACTTC,CASSLDSGEGPEEQYF
TRBV10-3,TRBJ2-7,many,NA,TGTGCCATCAGTGAGTCGAAAGGGATCGAGCAGTACTTC,CAISESKGIEQYF
TRBV5-1,TRBJ2-7,many,TRBD1,TGCGCCAGCAGCACCAGGGGGAGTGGCTCCTACGAGCAGTACTTC,CASSTRGSGSYEQYF
TRBV29-1,TRBJ1-1,many,TRBD1,TGCAGCGTTGAACGGTGGGACAGGGTGAACACTGAAGCTTTCTTT,CSVERWDRVNTEAFF
TRBV5-1,TRBJ2-3,few,NA,TGCGCCAGCAGAATCCAGGGGAGCACAGATACGCAGTATTTT,CASRIQGSTDTQYF
TRBV21-1,TRBJ1-2,once,NA,TGTGCCAGCCTCCTACCGAGGACAGGGGATGGCTACACCTTC,CASLLPRTGDGYTF
TRBV4-2,TRBJ2-1,many,NA,TGTGCCAGCAGCCAACAGAGGGGGAATGAGCAGTTCTTC,CASSQQRGNEQFF
TRBV5-1,TRBJ2-1,many,NA,TGCGCCAGCAGCACTGGGGGAGTTCCAAGCAATGAGCAGTTCTTC,CASSTGGVPSNEQFF
TRBV9,TRBJ2-3,many,TRBD2,TGTGCCAGCAGCGTTAGCGGGGGCCTCACAGATACGCAGTATTTT,CASSVSGGLTDTQYF
TRBV5-1,TRBJ2-7,many,TRBD2,TGCGCCAGCAGTAGTAGCGGGGCCTACGAGCAGTACTTC,CASSSSGAYEQYF
TRBV5-1,TRBJ1-1,many,NA,TGCGCCAGCGGGATAGGGCAGGCAGGAACTGAAGCTTTCTTT,CASGIGQAGTEAFF
TRBV7-8,TRBJ1-5,many,TRBD1,TGTGCCAGCAGCTTAGTAGGTGACAGGGGTAATCAGCCCCAGCATTTT,CASSLVGDRGNQPQHF
TRBV20-1,TRBJ1-5,many,TRBD1,TGCAGTGCCACCGGGACAGGGGCGAGTCAGCCCCAGCATTTT,CSATGTGASQPQHF
TRBV20-1,TRBJ2-1,many,NA,TGCAGTGCTAGAGGAAGACCAGGAGCTTACAATGAGCAGTTCTTC,CSARGRPGAYNEQFF
TRBV3-1,TRBJ2-3,few,NA,TGTGCCAGCAGCCTAAGGGTCACTAGCACAGATACGCAGTATTTT,CASSLRVTSTDTQYF
TRBV2,TRBJ2-3,few,TRBD1,TGTGCCAGCGGGGACAGACCCACAGATACGCAGTATTTT,CASGDRPTDTQYF
TRBV2,TRBJ2-7,NA,TRBD2,TGTGCCAGCAGTGACCCTAGCGGGAGCTCCTACGAGCAGTACTTC,CASSDPSGSSYEQYF
TRBV5-6,TRBJ2-7,many,TRBD2,TGTGCCAGCAGCGCCGGGACTAGCGGGAGGTACGAGCAGTACTTC,CASSAGTSGRYEQYF
TRBV19,TRBJ2-2,NA,NA,TGTGCCAGTAGTCGGAGGTCAGAAGGTACCGGGGAGCTGTTTTTT,CASSRRSEGTGELFF
TRBV5-1,TRBJ1-3,many,NA,TGCGCCAGCAGCTTGGCAGGGTTGAGCTCTGGAAACACCATATATTTT,CASSLAGLSSGNTIYF
TRBV5-1,TRBJ2-3,NA,NA,TGCGCCAGCAGGTCACCAAGGGGAGATACGCAGTATTTT,CASRSPRGDTQYF
TRBV5-1,TRBJ2-7,many,TRBD1,TGCGCCAGCTCAACCGGGACAGGGGCCTACGAGCAGTACTTC,CASSTGTGAYEQYF
TRBV7-2,TRBJ2-1,many,NA,TGTGCCAGCAGCCAAACTAGGAGTAATGAGCAGTTCTTC,CASSQTRSNEQFF
TRBV7-8,TRBJ2-2,many,TRBD2,TGTGCCAGCAGCTTATCAACTAGCGGGTCCGGGGAGCTGTTTTTT,CASSLSTSGSGELFF
TRBV5-1,TRBJ1-4,NA,TRBD1,TGCGCCAGCAGTTTTGATTGGGACAGCGCGTCAGAAAAACTGTTTTTT,CASSFDWDSASEKLFF
TRBV25-1,TRBJ2-2,NA,TRBD2,TGTGCCAGCACCCCAAGGGGTAGTAGCGGGAGAAGGGGCACCGGGGAGCTGTTTTTT,CASTPRGSSGRRGTGELFF
TRBV5-1,TRBJ2-7,NA,NA,TGCGCCAGCAACCGGGGAAGTTCTCCCGGGAGAGGGTACGAGCAGTACTTC,CASNRGSSPGRGYEQYF
TRBV6-5,TRBJ2-1,few,NA,TGTGCCAGCAGTTACTCGTTGGGGCGGGCCGTGGGATCGGAGCAGTTCTTC,CASSYSLGRAVGSEQFF
TRBV10-3,TRBJ1-3,many,NA,TGTGCCATCAGTGAGCCCTGGAACACCATATATTTT,CAISEPWNTIYF
TRBV20-1,TRBJ2-6,many,TRBD1,TGCAGTGCTAGAACCAACAGGGGCACTGGGGCCAACGTCCTGACTTTC,CSARTNRGTGANVLTF
TRBV20-1,TRBJ2-2,many,TRBD1,TGCAGTGCTAAGACAGGGGGTGACGGGGAGCTGTTTTTT,CSAKTGGDGELFF
TRBV13,TRBJ2-7,many,NA,TGTGCCAGCAGCCATCTGACTAGTTACGAGCAGTACTTC,CASSHLTSYEQYF
TRBV7-9,TRBJ2-5,many,NA,TGTGCCAGCAGCTTACAGGGGTGGCAGCAGTACCAAGAGACCCAGTACTTC,CASSLQGWQQYQETQYF
TRBV12-3/TRBV12-4,TRBJ2-5,many,NA,TGTGCCAGTAGAATGGACAGCCAAGAGACCCAGTACTTC,CASRMDSQETQYF
TRBV5-1,TRBJ2-7,many,TRBD1,TGCGCCAGCAGGGACAGGGAGTACGAGCAGTACTTC,CASRDREYEQYF
TRBV20-1,TRBJ1-1,NA,TRBD1,TGCAGTGCTAGGAGAATCCGGGGACAGGGAGGCACTGAAGCTTTCTTT,CSARRIRGQGGTEAFF
TRBV20-1,TRBJ1-2,many,NA,TGCAGTGCGGGAAACCGGGCTGTCGGTGGCTACACCTTC,CSAGNRAVGGYTF
TRBV20-1,TRBJ2-1,few,TRBD2,TGCAGTGCTGCCCCCTTGGGGGGGTCCTACAATGAGCAGTTCTTC,CSAAPLGGSYNEQFF
TRBV7-2,TRBJ2-3,NA,TRBD2,TGTGCCAGCAGCTTCGGACTAGCCACAGATACGCAGTATTTT,CASSFGLATDTQYF
TRBV19,TRBJ2-5,NA,TRBD2,TGTGCCAGTAAGGTTGGGGGGGGAAACCAAGAGACCCAGTACTTC,CASKVGGGNQETQYF
TRBV19,TRBJ2-2,many,TRBD2,TGTGCCAGTAGTATCTTCCTAACTCCTAGCGGGCCCGGGGAGCTGTTTTTT,CASSIFLTPSGPGELFF
TRBV20-1,TRBJ2-1,many,NA,TGCAGTGCCACTAACGGGGTTGAGCAGTTCTTC,CSATNGVEQFF
TRBV20-1,TRBJ1-6,NA,NA,TGCAGTGCTACCGCAGCCGGGACCCCGAATAATTCACCCCTCCACTTT,CSATAAGTPNNSPLHF
TRBV20-1,TRBJ1-1,many,TRBD1,TGCAGTGCTCCCGGGACAGGGGGGGACATGAACACTGAAGCTTTCTTT,CSAPGTGGDMNTEAFF
TRBV7-8,TRBJ2-7,NA,NA,TGTGCCAGCAGCCAGCCGACCTCCTACGAGCAGTACTTC,CASSQPTSYEQYF
TRBV9,TRBJ2-1,many,TRBD2,TGTGCCAGCTCCAAAACGACTAGCGGGGGTCATGAGCAGTTCTTC,CASSKTTSGGHEQFF
TRBV7-9,TRBJ2-7,few,TRBD2,TGTGCCAGCAGGTACTATCTAGCGGGAGTTCAAAACGAGCAGTACTTC,CASRYYLAGVQNEQYF
TRBV20-1,TRBJ1-5,many,NA,TGCAGCTCGGGGGCGGGACCCACCCAGCCCCAGCATTTT,CSSGAGPTQPQHF
TRBV28,TRBJ1-5,many,TRBD1,TGTGCCAGCAGTCCCTCCTGGGCAGTAGGACAGGGAAATCAGCCCCAGCATTTT,CASSPSWAVGQGNQPQHF
TRBV12-3/TRBV12-4,TRBJ2-2,many,TRBD1,TGTGCCAGCAGCAGGGGGCTGAACACCGGGGAGCTGTTTTTT,CASSRGLNTGELFF
TRBV27,TRBJ2-6,few,NA,TGTGCCAGCAGTCCTAAATTGCGGAGCTCTGGGGCCAACGTCCTGACTTTC,CASSPKLRSSGANVLTF
TRBV20-1,TRBJ2-1,many,TRBD2,TGCAGTGCACGAATACTAGCGGGAAATGAGCAGTTCTTC,CSARILAGNEQFF
TRBV5-1,TRBJ2-7,NA,TRBD2,TGCGCCAGCAGCTTGACTAGCGTTTACGAGCAGTACTTC,CASSLTSVYEQYF